The 4 T cell receptor beta chains reported below all come from one sample, sequenced in a study of cytomegalovirus exposure and HLA in healthy donors. The PCR was carried out with 60 Vbeta primers and 13 Jbeta primers. Produced via immunoSEQ multiplex PCR; TCRdb's table is partial and in-frame only. The sample has over 95,000 clones; 70% to 85% are singletons. The sample consisted of PBMCs. The receptors shown here come from a man aged 35 to 55 in good health and CMV-seropositive.

The genes are TRBV7-8 and TRBJ2-1; 13 bases match TRBD2. The CDR3 runs 17 residues. J was trimmed by 8 bases and V by 4 bases; bases with no gene match: 11. The germline CDR1 and CDR2 sequences are SGHVS and FQNEAQ. In nucleotides, the CDR3 is TGTGCCAGCAGCTCTAAAGTACCGGGACTAGCGGGACATGAGCAGTTCTTC. Translated, it gives CASSSKVPGLAGHEQFF.

The V gene is TRBV19, the J gene TRBJ2-1; 7 bases are shared with TRBD1. Germline V gene lookup returns CDR1 LNHDA and CDR2 SQIVND (reference sequence). V shed 3 bases, J shed 7 bases, and the junction held 12 bases outside the gene matches. The CDR3 totals 16 residues. CDR3 in amino acids: CASSIPERGHGNEQFF. In nucleotides, the CDR3 is TGTGCCAGTAGTATCCCGGAGAGGGGGCATGGGAATGAGCAGTTCTTC.

The genes are TRBV18 and TRBJ2-3; TRBD2 aligns across 8 bases. The CDR3 is 17 residues long. Germline trimming cut 3 bases from V and 0 bases from J; bases unmatched to any gene: 8. CDR1 and CDR2 (germline): KGHSH, LQKENI. CDR3 residues: CASSPSLSGASTDTQYF. In nucleotides, the CDR3 is TGTGCCAGCTCACCTTCTCTTAGCGGGGCTAGCACAGATACGCAGTATTTT. The whole variable domain, remainder taken from reference TRBV18 and TRBJ2-3, is NAGVMQNPRHLVRRRGQEARLRCSPMKGHSHVYWYRQLPEEGLKFMVYLQKENIIDESGMPKERFSAEFPKEGPSILRIQQVVRGDSAAYFCASSPSLSGASTDTQYFGPGTRLTVL.

J is TRBJ2-7 and V is TRBV1; TRBD1, as called in the table, went unchecked against the DNA. TRBV1 is a pseudogene. The CDR3 has 19 residues. The CDR3 spells CTSSQHGRLNREASYEQYF. DNA for the CDR3: TGCACCAGCAGCCAACATGGTCGGCTGAACAGGGAAGCGTCCTACGAGCAGTACTTC.